The present T cell receptor beta chain was sequenced within a study of blood T cells in healthy people across ages. Then a second PCR, running about 6 to 11 cycles, was carried out with a sample-barcoded 5' primer and a J-beta primer mix. TCRdb processed the 5' RACE reads anew with MiXCR; each CDR3 protein has one entry. Counted here are about 1.8 million distinct CDR3 sequences, less than 50% occurring once; the ten biggest clones make up roughly 2.1%. A note on this clonotype: Its antigen is still unknown. A single base separates this from a much larger clone, so it may be a read error.

General study findings and limits: One million T cells yielded diversity estimates that were considered underestimates.

This CDR3 comprises 12 residues. Looked up from germline, CDR1 is SQVTM and CDR2 is ANQGSEA. V lost 7 bases and J lost 8; bases outside the gene matches: 7. Sample: blood. This sequence joins TRBV29-1 and TRBJ1-4, with 7 bases aligning to TRBD1. This receptor was taken from a woman between 40 and 55 years old in good health. CDR3 loop: CSAETGREKLFF. As DNA, the CDR3 is TGCAGCGCCGAGACAGGGAGGGAAAAACTGTTTTTT.